These 10 T cell receptor beta chains came from one sample sequenced in a study of T-cell reconstitution after alpha-beta-depleted transplantation in children. A library of TCRbeta sequences, prepared with unique molecular identifiers, was generated. Each CDR3 protein is one row after TCRdb ran MiXCR on the PCR reads. The data show approximately 500,000 distinct CDR3 sequences, 25% to 30% seen once. Sequences were derived from PBMCs, sampled before TCRalphabeta/CD19-depleted stem cell transplant. These receptors were taken from a boy in the first two years of life with Wiskott-Aldrich syndrome, due to receive a stem cell transplant.

This clonotype was detected a few times. The gene calls are TRBV29-1 and TRBJ2-7, with a possible D match to TRBD2 (5 bases). Trimming took off 6 bases at V and 0 bases at J, with 18 bases between the two ends. Germline V gives CDR1 SQVTM, CDR2 ANQGSEA. This CDR3 has 15 residues. The CDR3 loop reads CSVVLGDKSSYEQYF. CDR3 coding DNA: TGCAGCGTAGTCCTCGGGGATAAAAGCTCCTACGAGCAGTACTTC.

The chain has TRBV5-1 and TRBJ2-7; unclear D gene. CDR1 is SGHRS and CDR2 is YFSETQ in the germline V gene. The CDR3 runs 14 residues. The V gene lost 0 bases and the J gene lost 3 bases, with 10 bases spanning the gap. CDR3 nucleotide sequence: TGCGCCAGCAGCTTGGAGCCGGAAAGCTACGAGCAGTACTTC. Residues: CASSLEPESYEQYF.

The rearrangement links TRBV10-3 to TRBJ1-5; perhaps TRBD1 as D (5 bases). V dropped 0 bases and J dropped 2 bases, with 11 bases sitting between them. The length of the CDR3 is 16 residues. CDR1 and CDR2 from the germline V gene are ENHRY and SYGVKD. CDR3 nucleotide sequence: TGTGCCATCAGTGAGTCGATTATAGGGGGCAATCAGCCCCAGCATTTT. Its protein product is CAISESIIGGNQPQHF.

This clonotype was observed a handful of times. This sequence joins TRBV5-1 and TRBJ1-4; D gene uncertain. CDR3 length: 14 amino acids. V was trimmed by 3 bases and J by 4 bases, leaving 10 bases between them. Germline CDR1 is SGHRS and CDR2 is YFSETQ. The CDR3 region is CASSSGRVNEKLFF. The CDR3 nucleotides are TGCGCCAGCAGCTCTGGACGGGTTAATGAAAAACTGTTTTTT.

This chain connects TRBV7-9 to TRBJ2-4, with 11 positions matching TRBD2. V trimming: 5 bases; J trimming: 3 bases; junction bases outside the gene matches: 6. The CDR3 runs 16 residues. Germline CDR1 is SEHNR and CDR2 is FQNEAQ (reference sequence). CDR3 sequence (DNA): TGTGCCAGCAGCCTCTTGACTAGCGGGATCAAAAACATTCAGTACTTC. Protein product: CASSLLTSGIKNIQYF.

This clonotype was seen only a few times. This chain connects TRBV5-1 to TRBJ1-1; 12 bases line up with TRBD1. The germline V gene has CDR1 SGHRS and CDR2 YFSETQ. Losses at the gene ends were 1 base for V and 7 bases for J; bases not matched to a gene: 8. The CDR3 sequence is 16 residues long. The CDR3 sequence is CASSLSGTGGRGEAFF. CDR3 nucleotides: TGCGCCAGCAGCTTGAGCGGGACAGGGGGCCGGGGTGAAGCTTTCTTT.

This clonotype was seen ten or more times. V is TRBV20-1 and J is TRBJ2-1; either TRBD1 or TRBD2 may supply D (5 bases each). Trimming shortened V by 4 bases and J by 6 bases, and 13 bases separated the two germline ends. CDR3 length: 13 amino acids. CDR1 DFQATT and CDR2 SNEGSKA come from the germline V gene (reference sequence). This chain's CDR3 is CSAKGLAGNEQFF. CDR3 sequence (DNA): TGCAGTGCTAAGGGGCTAGCCGGCAATGAGCAGTTCTTC.

The chain combines TRBV7-2 with TRBJ2-1, with D possibly TRBD2 on 6 matching bases. CDR3 length: 15 residues. From germline, CDR1 is SGHTA and CDR2 FQGNSA. V was pared by 8 bases and J by 5 bases, with 19 bases between. In DNA form, the CDR3 reads TGTGCCAGCGGTTCTCGGGCGGGACGAAACAATGAGCAGTTCTTC. It is translated as CASGSRAGRNNEQFF.

The chain is built from TRBV12-3 or TRBV12-4 and TRBJ2-3; tentatively, D is TRBD1 or TRBD2 (5 bases each). V shed 6 bases and J shed 2 bases, with 15 bases lying between them. The length of the CDR3 is 15 residues. The CDR3 loop is CASSPGRTFTDTQYF. In DNA form, the CDR3 reads TGTGCCAGCAGCCCGGGACGAACATTCACAGATACGCAGTATTTT.

V usage is TRBV27 and J usage is TRBJ1-5; no reliable D call. V dropped 6 bases and J dropped 5 bases, with 11 bases sitting between them. CDR1 MNHEY and CDR2 SMNVEV come from the germline V gene (reference sequence). This CDR3 is built from 13 residues. CDR3 protein: CASSTKVDQPQHF. The CDR3 bases are TGTGCCAGCAGCACTAAGGTCGATCAGCCCCAGCATTTT.